This T cell receptor (beta chain) derives from a study of blood T cell repertoires in COVID-19. About the study: Collection of acute and convalescent COVID-19 samples took place in the United States, Italy and Spain. From T cells, B-cell-depleted T cells, or PBMCs came the material, which was cDNA or gDNA.

The CDR3 consists of 13 residues. V lost 1 base and J lost 8, with 6 bases in between. Source study methods: Researchers report that nucleated cell counts were estimated from reference gene primer amplification. TCRdb's copy holds only in-frame clones and misses some; the assay was immunoSEQ multiplex PCR. V, J and clone size derive from that table, while D and trimming were established from the DNA sequence. The sample has more than 100,000 clones; over 75% are singletons. The clonotype originates from a man in his sixties with active or convalescent COVID-19. The rearrangement uses TRBV12-3 or TRBV12-4 and TRBJ1-6, with a tentative D call TRBD1 (6 bases). Sequences were obtained from peripheral blood. CDR3 residues: CASSLDRDSPLHF. CDR3 nucleotide sequence: TGTGCCAGCAGTTTAGACAGGGATTCACCCCTCCACTTT.